Shown below are 3 T cell receptor beta chains from a single sample sequenced in a study of vaccination and CD4 T cells after COVID-19 (dated by TCRdb to 2021 to 2024). Preparation of the library involved PCR. The data were produced on an Illumina iSeq 100. At the Johns Hopkins FTIC core, DNA from the cultured CD4+ T cells underwent TCR sequencing with the Oncomine TCR Beta short-read assay. In-frame beta chains were kept once TCRdb had trimmed the public reads at Q25 with fastp and called clones with MiXCR. Rows with one shared CDR3 protein collapse into an entry with the most common genes and DNA. A total of approximately 16,000 distinct CDR3 sequences appear in this sample, about 26% of them only once. Together, the top ten hold about 25% of the sample. What the treatment or condition label conveys for this sample: approximately 11-day PBMC culture with coronavirus spike peptide pools or control peptides (ViraFEST assay).

Their antigens are not known. Material: cultured CD4+ T cells from blood. The receptors were sampled from a human donor with COVID-19.

J is TRBJ1-6 and V is TRBV19, with 12 bases that match TRBD1. With V trimmed by 7 bases and J by 10 bases, 5 bases remained unmatched. This CDR3 is built from 14 residues. Germline-derived CDR1 and CDR2 are LNHDA and SQIVND (reference sequence). The CDR3 nucleotides are TGTGCCAGTACCTCCGGGACAGGGGGCTCACCCCTCCACTTT. This encodes CASTSGTGGSPLHF.

For the CDR3, the DNA is TGCACCGCGGGAACAGATACGCAGTATTTT. Encoded protein: CTAGTDTQYF. This chain uses TRBV20-1 with TRBJ2-3, with a tentative D call TRBD2 (6 bases). This CDR3 spans 10 amino acids. Germline CDR1 and CDR2: DFQATT and SNEGSKA (reference sequence).

For the CDR3, the DNA is TGTGCCAGTAGTAAAGACAGGGGCTCTGGAAACACCATATATTTT. Translating it yields CASSKDRGSGNTIYF. The V gene is TRBV19, the J gene TRBJ1-3; 8 positions agree with TRBD1. The CDR3 length is 15 residues. Trimming at V came to 4 bases and at J to 0 bases, leaving 2 bases not matched to a gene. Germline V lookup: CDR1 LNHDA, CDR2 SQIVND (reference sequence). Together with reference TRBV19 and TRBJ1-3, the CDR3 gives the full variable domain: DGGITQSPKYLFRKEGQNVTLSCEQNLNHDAMYWYRQDPGQGLRLIYYSQIVNDFQKGDIAEGYSVSREKKESFPLTVTSAQKNPTAFYLCASSKDRGSGNTIYFGEGSWLTVV.